This T cell receptor beta chain is drawn from a study of long-term antiretroviral therapy in people with HIV. General study points: Post-ART, diversity grew, though it stayed under transplant donor control levels. Collection of the blood, which took place between about 2003 and 2018, possibly occurred under older ART regimens. Against controls, HIV repertoires showed narrower ranges of CDR3 length.

There are a few counts of this clone. Antigen specificity is unknown. Sequencing used immunoSEQ v3.0 at survey level. Sequencing used immunoSEQ multiplex PCR; TCRdb keeps in-frame clones, though not all of them. The repertoire includes about 23,000 clones, more than 65% of them detected once, and 4% to 6% sits in the top ten. This receptor was identified in a man aged 50-60 years with HIV. Sequenced material: unsorted PBMCs, taken 0.3 years after starting antiretroviral therapy.

The CDR3 nucleotides read TGTGCCAGCAGTAGTGACAGGGGTCGATATGGCTACACCTTC. This encodes CASSSDRGRYGYTF. This chain joins TRBV28 and TRBJ1-2; TRBD1 aligns across 8 bases. The V segment lost 5 bases and the J segment 5 bases; nucleotides outside the gene matches: 7. The CDR3 sequence is 14 residues long. Per the germline V gene, CDR1 is MDHEN and CDR2 is SYDVKM.